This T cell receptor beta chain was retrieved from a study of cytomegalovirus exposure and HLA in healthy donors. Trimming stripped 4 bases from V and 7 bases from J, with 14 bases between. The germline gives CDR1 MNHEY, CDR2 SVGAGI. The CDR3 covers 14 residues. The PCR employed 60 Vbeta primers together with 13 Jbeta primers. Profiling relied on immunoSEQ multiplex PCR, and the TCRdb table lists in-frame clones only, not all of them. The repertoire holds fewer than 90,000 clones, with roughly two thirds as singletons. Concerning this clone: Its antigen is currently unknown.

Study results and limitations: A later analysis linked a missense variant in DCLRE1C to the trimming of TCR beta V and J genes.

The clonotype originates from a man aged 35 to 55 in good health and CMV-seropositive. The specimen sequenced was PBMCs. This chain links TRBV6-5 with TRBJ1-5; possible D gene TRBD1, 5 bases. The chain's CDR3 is CASSFGSGNQPQHF. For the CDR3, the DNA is TGTGCCAGCAGTTTCGGGTCAGGGAACCAGCCCCAGCATTTT.